Shown below are 25 T cell receptor beta chains from a single sample sequenced in a study of T cell responses to AZD1222 COVID-19 vaccine. Measured with immunoSEQ multiplex PCR; TCRdb has only the in-frame clones, and not every one. The data show roughly 100,000 clones, with over 90% seen just once and approximately 4.7% held by the top ten. The specimen comprised peripheral blood, sampled on day 0 of AZD1222 vaccination. These receptors were obtained from an adult in good health.

The rearrangement joins TRBV2 to TRBJ1-5; a weak D match, TRBD1 (5 bases). Germline V gives CDR1 SNHLY, CDR2 FYNNEI. This CDR3 spans 14 amino acids. V shed 4 bases and J shed 4 bases, with 11 bases lying between them. DNA of the CDR3: TGTGCCAGCAGTGTGGGGGGGTGGAATCAGCCCCAGCATTTT. Translation gives CASSVGGWNQPQHF.

This clone was picked up a small number of times. V is TRBV19 and J is TRBJ1-1, with D perhaps TRBD1 (5 bases). The CDR3 sequence is 13 residues long. Trimming pared 4 bases from V and 11 bases from J, leaving 17 bases between. Germline V gene sequence: CDR1 LNHDA, CDR2 SQIVND (reference sequence). CDR3 in DNA: TGTGCCAGTAGTAAACGGACCGAGGGGACGGCTTTCTTT. Translation: CASSKRTEGTAFF.

This chain joins TRBV15 and TRBJ2-1; TRBD2 is a possible D gene (6 bases). There are 16 residues in the CDR3. CDR1 and CDR2 from the germline V gene are LNHNV and YYDKDF (reference sequence). Trimming removed 0 bases at V and 2 bases at J, with 11 bases between. CDR3 amino acids: CATSREIGGAYNEQFF. The CDR3 DNA follows: TGTGCCACCAGCAGAGAAATTGGAGGGGCCTACAATGAGCAGTTCTTC.

The chain uses TRBV29-1 and TRBJ2-3, with 11 bases aligning to TRBD2. Germline V CDR1 and CDR2: SQVTM, ANQGSEA. The CDR3 covers 15 residues. Unmatched junction bases numbered 12, after V lost 7 bases and J lost 6 bases. The CDR3, as DNA: TGCAGCGCAGACCCAGGGGTAGCGGGGGGGGATACGCAGTATTTT. Translating it yields CSADPGVAGGDTQYF.

The CDR3 here is CASSLGEVDTNEKLFF. CDR3 nucleotides: TGTGCCAGCAGCTTGGGGGAAGTGGATACTAATGAAAAACTGTTTTTT. This chain connects TRBV5-8 to TRBJ1-4; D is ambiguous. The CDR3 consists of 16 residues. CDR1 is SGHTS and CDR2 is YDEGEE in the germline V gene. V gave up 0 bases and J gave up 2 bases, with 11 bases separating them.

V is TRBV5-4 and J is TRBJ2-5; perhaps TRBD2 as D (6 bases). From germline, CDR1 is SGHNT and CDR2 YYREEE (reference sequence). CDR3 length: 16 amino acids. Trimming shortened V by 3 bases and J by 1 base, and 16 bases separated the two germline ends. CDR3 loop: CASSSRLARRQETQYF. The CDR3 DNA sequence: TGTGCCAGCAGCTCCCGTCTAGCGCGACGCCAAGAGACCCAGTACTTC.

This clone came up once. This chain uses TRBV5-1 with TRBJ2-1, with D perhaps TRBD1 (5 bases). Between the trimmed V and J ends, which lost 2 bases and 6 bases, there was a span of 18 bases. The germline V gene has CDR1 SGHRS and CDR2 YFSETQ. There are 16 residues in the CDR3. The CDR3 sequence: CASSLRGTRTVNEQFF. The CDR3 region has the DNA TGCGCCAGCAGCTTAAGGGGAACCAGAACGGTCAATGAGCAGTTCTTC.

This chain connects TRBV3-1 (or the pseudogene TRBV3-2) to TRBJ2-1, with a possible D match to TRBD2 (6 bases). V was cut by 4 bases and J by 2 bases, with 9 bases left in between. Germline lookup yields CDR1 LGHDT and CDR2 YNNKEL (reference sequence). The CDR3 sequence is 14 residues long. This CDR3 is CASSPTRAYNEQFF. DNA of the CDR3: TGTGCCAGCAGCCCGACTAGAGCCTACAATGAGCAGTTCTTC.

The CDR3 is CASASERTDTQYF. CDR3 in DNA: TGTGCCAGCGCGAGCGAGCGCACAGATACGCAGTATTTT. The chain is built from TRBV9 and TRBJ2-3; D ambiguous. Looked up from germline, CDR1 is SGDLS and CDR2 is YYNGEE. The CDR3 is 13 residues long. V was clipped by 7 bases and J by 1 base, with 10 bases between them.

The J gene is TRBJ2-1, the V gene TRBV5-4; D is perhaps TRBD2 (6 bases). CDR1 is SGHNT, CDR2 YYREEE, per germline (reference sequence). The germline V and J ends were trimmed by 3 bases and 4 bases, with 14 bases remaining between them. The CDR3 is 15 residues long. Written as DNA, the CDR3 is TGTGCCAGCAGCTCCCGCCGGGACTCATACAATGAGCAGTTCTTC. Its translation is CASSSRRDSYNEQFF.

This sequence joins TRBV30 and TRBJ2-1; D perhaps matches TRBD1 (5 bases). The CDR3 is made up of 12 amino acids. Between the trimmed V and J ends, which lost 3 bases and 3 bases, there was a span of 6 bases. The V gene's germline CDR1 is GTSNPN and CDR2 SVGIG (reference sequence). The CDR3 loop is CAWRRGYNEQFF. The DNA of the CDR3 is TGTGCCTGGAGAAGGGGCTACAATGAGCAGTTCTTC.

This chain uses TRBV3-1 (or the pseudogene TRBV3-2) with TRBJ2-7, with 13 bases lining up with TRBD2. Per the germline V gene, CDR1 is LGHDT and CDR2 is YNNKEL (reference sequence). Trimming removed 5 bases from V and 6 bases from J; junction bases left unmatched: 10. This CDR3 comprises 16 residues. CDR3 nucleotides: TGTGCCAGCAGCTCCCGTGGGACTAGCGGGACCCGCGAGCAGTACTTC. This codes for CASSSRGTSGTREQYF.

The V gene is TRBV7-2, the J gene TRBJ2-3; 10 bases are shared with TRBD2. This CDR3 contains 17 residues. Germline V lookup: CDR1 SGHTA, CDR2 FQGNSA. J gave up 1 base and V 5 bases, and 9 bases lay outside the gene matches. CDR3 sequence (DNA): TGTGCCAGCAGCACACAGACTAGCGGGTGGGGCACAGATACGCAGTATTTT. Its translation is CASSTQTSGWGTDTQYF.

The chain has TRBV24-1 and TRBJ1-1; D ambiguous. This CDR3 has 13 amino acids. Germline V gene data show CDR1 as KGHDR and CDR2 as SFDVKD. Trimming stripped 4 bases from V and 5 bases from J, with 10 bases between. Here the CDR3 reads CATSEFPGTEAFF. Here the CDR3 DNA reads TGTGCCACCAGTGAGTTCCCGGGGACTGAAGCTTTCTTT.

This clone was observed once. This chain uses TRBV7-6 with TRBJ2-7; 8 nucleotides match TRBD1. Germline V gene lookup returns CDR1 SGHVS and CDR2 FNYEAQ. The length of the CDR3 is 16 residues. Germline trimming cut 3 bases from V and 6 bases from J; bases unmatched to any gene: 13. This chain's CDR3 is CASSFLPPGQAGEQYF. The CDR3 nucleotides are TGTGCCAGCAGCTTCCTCCCTCCGGGACAGGCGGGCGAGCAGTACTTC.

This sequence joins TRBV4-1 and TRBJ1-5; D might be TRBD1 (6 bases). The CDR3 contains 14 residues. CDR1 and CDR2 (germline): MGHRA, YSYEKL. Trimming removed 1 base at V and 4 bases at J, with 8 bases between. The CDR3: CASSQVQGNQPQHF. In nucleotides, the CDR3 is TGCGCCAGCAGCCAAGTGCAGGGGAATCAGCCCCAGCATTTT.

The V and J genes are TRBV6-1 and TRBJ1-3; TRBD1 is a possible D gene (6 bases). Trimming cost V 2 bases and J 2 bases, with 10 bases left between them. The V gene's germline CDR1 is MNHNS and CDR2 SASEGT. This CDR3 has 15 residues. The CDR3 spells CASSEQGSTGNTIYF. For the CDR3, the DNA is TGTGCCAGCAGTGAACAGGGGAGTACTGGAAACACCATATATTTT.

The rearrangement joins TRBV9 to TRBJ2-2; 10 bases map to TRBD2. CDR1 and CDR2 (germline): SGDLS, YYNGEE. The CDR3 runs 15 residues. The junction had 5 bases not matched to a gene; V was cut back by 5 bases and J by 4 bases. CDR3 sequence reads: CASSELAGGTGELFF. The CDR3 nucleotides read TGTGCCAGCAGTGAATTAGCGGGAGGCACCGGGGAGCTGTTTTTT. The full variable domain, with the rest looked up from reference TRBV9 and TRBJ2-2, is DSGVTQTPKHLITATGQRVTLRCSPRSGDLSVYWYQQSLDQGLQFLIQYYNGEERAKGNILERFSAQQFPDLHSELNLSSLELGDSALYFCASSELAGGTGELFFGEGSRLTVL.

The rearrangement joins TRBV23-1 to TRBJ2-3; 7 bases align to TRBD1. TRBV23-1 is given ORF status, its function remaining uncertain. The ends lost 6 bases at V and 1 base at J; junction bases unmatched: 16. There are 18 residues in the CDR3. The CDR3 region has the DNA TGCGCCAGCAGCCCCCGGACAGGTGAATACTTCGGCACAGATACGCAGTATTTT. This translates into CASSPRTGEYFGTDTQYF.

This chain joins TRBV14 and TRBJ2-7; D is perhaps TRBD1 (6 bases). The CDR3 totals 13 residues. Trimming shortened V by 8 bases and J by 2 bases, and 13 bases separated the two germline ends. Germline V CDR1 and CDR2: SGHDN, FVKESK. The CDR3 loop reads CASGLKGAYEQYF. The DNA for the CDR3 is TGTGCCAGCGGCCTTAAGGGGGCCTACGAGCAGTACTTC.

The V and J genes are TRBV6-5 and TRBJ1-6; no definite D call. Trimming stripped 3 bases from V and 11 bases from J, with 14 bases between. Per the germline V gene, CDR1 is MNHEY and CDR2 is SVGAGI. This CDR3 is built from 14 residues. The CDR3, as DNA: TGTGCCAGCAGTTATAAACCGCCGAGGACACCCCTCCACTTT. Residues: CASSYKPPRTPLHF.

The CDR3 nucleotides read TGCGCCAGCAGCTTGGAAGTACCGAACACTGAAGCTTTCTTT. Its translation is CASSLEVPNTEAFF. The rearrangement uses TRBV5-1 and TRBJ1-1; D unresolved. Germline loops: CDR1 SGHRS, CDR2 YFSETQ. Trimming took off 0 bases at V and 1 base at J, with 7 bases between the two ends. The CDR3 covers 14 residues.

This clone came up once. This chain connects TRBV21-1 to TRBJ2-2. TRBV21-1 is a pseudogene segment. CDR3 length: 15 amino acids. CDR3 bases: TGTGCCAGCAGCTCGTCGGGACCGATAACCGGGGAGCTGTTTTTT. Protein product: CASSSSGPITGELFF.

V is TRBV28 and J is TRBJ1-5, with D possibly TRBD1 on 6 matching bases. The V end lost 1 base, the J end lost 6 bases, and 13 bases lay between the germline ends. CDR3 size: 15 residues. Germline V gives CDR1 MDHEN, CDR2 SYDVKM. This CDR3 reads CASSLYGGIAQPQHF. CDR3 coding DNA: TGTGCCAGCAGTTTATACGGGGGCATCGCTCAGCCCCAGCATTTT.

This clone occurred once. The chain carries TRBV27 and TRBJ2-7; D tentatively reads TRBD1 or TRBD2 (5 bases each). The V end was cut by 3 bases, the J end by 6 bases, with 15 bases between. Germline-derived CDR1 and CDR2 are MNHEY and SMNVEV (reference sequence). This CDR3 is 14 amino acids long. Here the CDR3 reads CASSFTRGTLEQYF. The CDR3 nucleotides are TGTGCCAGCAGTTTTACCAGAGGGACCCTCGAGCAGTACTTC.